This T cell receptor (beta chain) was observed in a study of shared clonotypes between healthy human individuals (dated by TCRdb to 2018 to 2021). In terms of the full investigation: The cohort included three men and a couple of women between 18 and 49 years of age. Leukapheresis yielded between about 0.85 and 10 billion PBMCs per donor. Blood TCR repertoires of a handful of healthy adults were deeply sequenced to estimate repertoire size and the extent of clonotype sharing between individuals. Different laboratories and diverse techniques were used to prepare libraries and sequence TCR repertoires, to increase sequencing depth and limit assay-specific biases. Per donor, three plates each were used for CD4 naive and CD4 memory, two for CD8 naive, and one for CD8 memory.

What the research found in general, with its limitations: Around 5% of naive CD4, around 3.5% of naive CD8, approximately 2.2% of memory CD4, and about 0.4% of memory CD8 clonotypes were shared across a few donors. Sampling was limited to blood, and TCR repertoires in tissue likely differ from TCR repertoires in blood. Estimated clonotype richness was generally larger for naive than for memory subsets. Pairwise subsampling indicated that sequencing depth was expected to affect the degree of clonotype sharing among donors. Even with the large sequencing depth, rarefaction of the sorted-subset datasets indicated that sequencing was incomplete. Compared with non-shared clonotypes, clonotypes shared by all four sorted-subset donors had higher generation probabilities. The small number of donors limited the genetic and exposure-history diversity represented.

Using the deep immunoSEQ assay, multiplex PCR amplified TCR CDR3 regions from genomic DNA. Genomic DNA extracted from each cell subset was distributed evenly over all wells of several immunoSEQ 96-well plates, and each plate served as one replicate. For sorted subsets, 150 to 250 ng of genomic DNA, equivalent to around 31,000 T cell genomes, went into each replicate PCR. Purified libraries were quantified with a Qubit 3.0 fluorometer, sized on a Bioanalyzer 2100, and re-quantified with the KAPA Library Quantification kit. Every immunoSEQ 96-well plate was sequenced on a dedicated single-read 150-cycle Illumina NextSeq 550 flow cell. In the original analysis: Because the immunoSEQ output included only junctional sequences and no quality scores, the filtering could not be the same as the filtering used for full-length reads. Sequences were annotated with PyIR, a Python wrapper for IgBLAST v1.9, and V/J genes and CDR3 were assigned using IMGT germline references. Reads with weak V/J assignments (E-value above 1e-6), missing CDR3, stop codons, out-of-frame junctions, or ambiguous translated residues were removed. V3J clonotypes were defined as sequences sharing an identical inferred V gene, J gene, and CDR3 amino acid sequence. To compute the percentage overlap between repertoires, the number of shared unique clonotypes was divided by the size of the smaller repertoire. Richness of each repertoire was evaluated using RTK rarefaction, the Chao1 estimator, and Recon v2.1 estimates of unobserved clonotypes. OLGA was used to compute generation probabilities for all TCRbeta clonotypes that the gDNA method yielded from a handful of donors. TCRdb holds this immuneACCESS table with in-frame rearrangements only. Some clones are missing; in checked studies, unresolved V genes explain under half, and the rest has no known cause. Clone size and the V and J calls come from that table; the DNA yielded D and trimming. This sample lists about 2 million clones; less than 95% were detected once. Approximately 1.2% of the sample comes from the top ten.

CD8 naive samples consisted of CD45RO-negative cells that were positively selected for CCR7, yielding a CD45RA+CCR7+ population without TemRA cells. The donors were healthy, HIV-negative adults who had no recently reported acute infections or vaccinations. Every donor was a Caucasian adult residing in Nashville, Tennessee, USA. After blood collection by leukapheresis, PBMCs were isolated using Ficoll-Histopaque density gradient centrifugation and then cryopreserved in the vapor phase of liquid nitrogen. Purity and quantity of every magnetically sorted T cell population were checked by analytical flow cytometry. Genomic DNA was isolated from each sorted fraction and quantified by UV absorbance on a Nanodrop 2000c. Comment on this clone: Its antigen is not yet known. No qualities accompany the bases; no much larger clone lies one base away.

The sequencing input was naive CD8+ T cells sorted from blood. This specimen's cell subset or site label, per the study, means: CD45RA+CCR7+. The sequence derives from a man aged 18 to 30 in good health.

The nucleotide sequence reads TGTGCCTGGAGTGTAAGGAGGGGACAGGGGGCTGACCAAGAGACCCAGTACTTC. Its translation reads: CAWSVRRGQGADQETQYF. The rearrangement joined TRBV30 to TRBJ2-5, with 12 bases matching TRBD1. Via the germline V gene (reference sequence), CDR1 is GTSNPN and CDR2 SVGIG. The CDR3 holds 18 amino acids from the cysteine to the phenylalanine. The sequence is cut down to CDR3 DNA, 54 bases in frame from base 1. The germline V end is reduced by 0 bases and the J end by 0 bases; junction bases left unmatched: 8.